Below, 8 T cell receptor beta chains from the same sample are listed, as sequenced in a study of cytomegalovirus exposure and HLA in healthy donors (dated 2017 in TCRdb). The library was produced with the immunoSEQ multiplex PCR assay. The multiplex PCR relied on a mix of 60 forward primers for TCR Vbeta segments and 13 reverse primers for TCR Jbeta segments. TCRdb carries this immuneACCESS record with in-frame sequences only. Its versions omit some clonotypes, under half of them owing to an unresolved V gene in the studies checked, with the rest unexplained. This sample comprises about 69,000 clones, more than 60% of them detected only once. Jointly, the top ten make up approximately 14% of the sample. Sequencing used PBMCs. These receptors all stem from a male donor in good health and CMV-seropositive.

CDR3 amino acids: CASRRDIRNIQYF. In DNA, the CDR3 is TGTGCCAGCAGGCGAGACATAAGAAACATTCAGTACTTC. This chain connects TRBV2 to TRBJ2-4; no clear D gene. Germline V gives CDR1 SNHLY, CDR2 FYNNEI. V was pared by 6 bases and J by 6 bases, with 12 bases between. The CDR3 is made up of 13 amino acids.

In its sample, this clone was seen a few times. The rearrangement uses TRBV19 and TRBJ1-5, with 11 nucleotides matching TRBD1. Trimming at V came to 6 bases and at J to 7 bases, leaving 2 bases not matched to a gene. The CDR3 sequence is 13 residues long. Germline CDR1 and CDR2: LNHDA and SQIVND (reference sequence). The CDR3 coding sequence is TGTGCCAGTAGCCGGACAGGGGGCCAGCCCCAGCATTTT. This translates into CASSRTGGQPQHF.

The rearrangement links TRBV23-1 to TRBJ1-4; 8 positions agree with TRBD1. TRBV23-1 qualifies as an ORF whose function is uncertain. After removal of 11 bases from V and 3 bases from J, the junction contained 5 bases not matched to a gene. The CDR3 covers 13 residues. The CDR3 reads CAGDRGANEKLFF. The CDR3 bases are TGCGCCGGTGACAGGGGTGCTAATGAAAAACTGTTTTTT.

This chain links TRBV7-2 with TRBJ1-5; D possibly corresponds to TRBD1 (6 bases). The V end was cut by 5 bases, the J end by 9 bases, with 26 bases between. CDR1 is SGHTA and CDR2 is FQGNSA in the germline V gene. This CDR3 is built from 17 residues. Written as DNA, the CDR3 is TGTGCCAGCAGCGCCTCATCGGTGGGGGCTAATTTATTGCCCCAGCATTTT. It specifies CASSASSVGANLLPQHF.

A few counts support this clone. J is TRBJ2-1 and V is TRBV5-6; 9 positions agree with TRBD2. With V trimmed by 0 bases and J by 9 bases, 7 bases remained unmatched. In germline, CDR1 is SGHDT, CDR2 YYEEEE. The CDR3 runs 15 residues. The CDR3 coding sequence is TGTGCCAGCAGCTTGGGGGGACTAGCCTCGGGTGAGCAGTTCTTC. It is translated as CASSLGGLASGEQFF.

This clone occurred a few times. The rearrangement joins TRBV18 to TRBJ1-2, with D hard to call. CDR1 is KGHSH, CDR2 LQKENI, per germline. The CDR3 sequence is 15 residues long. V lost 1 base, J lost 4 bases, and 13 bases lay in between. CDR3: CASSPLDISLYGYTF. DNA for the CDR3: TGTGCCAGCTCACCACTCGACATTTCTCTCTATGGCTACACCTTC.

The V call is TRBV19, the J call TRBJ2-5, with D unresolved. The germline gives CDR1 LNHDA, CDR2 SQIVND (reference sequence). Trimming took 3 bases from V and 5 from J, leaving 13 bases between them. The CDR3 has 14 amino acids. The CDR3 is CASSIELTGETQYF. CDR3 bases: TGTGCCAGTAGTATTGAGCTCACCGGGGAGACCCAGTACTTC.

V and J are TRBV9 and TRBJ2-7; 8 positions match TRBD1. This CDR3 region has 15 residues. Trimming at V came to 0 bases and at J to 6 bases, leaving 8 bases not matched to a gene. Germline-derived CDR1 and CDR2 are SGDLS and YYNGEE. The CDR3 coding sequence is TGTGCCAGCAGCGTAGGGGGGGACAGGATCTCCGAGCAGTACTTC. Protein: CASSVGGDRISEQYF.